The clone carrying this T cell receptor beta chain was counted between two and nine times. This record belongs to a study of CD8 T cells in ankylosing spondylitis. Each CDR3 protein is one row after TCRdb ran MiXCR on the 5' RACE reads. The repertoire holds over 150,000 distinct CDR3 sequences, 9.5% to 15% seen once, with 16% in the top ten. This CDR3 has 15 residues. V was clipped by 6 bases and J by 7 bases; unmatched bases: 14. The germline gives CDR1 DFQATT, CDR2 SNEGSKA (reference sequence). The chain uses TRBV20-1 and TRBJ2-1; TRBD2 matches at 8 bases. Sequencing was performed on blood, either unsorted or a sorted T cell fraction (not recorded which). This clonotype was obtained from a male donor with ankylosing spondylitis or in good health (not recorded which). The CDR3 bases are TGCAGTGCCGGGGGACTAGTGGGAGTAAATAATGAGCAGTTCTTC. The encoded protein is CSAGGLVGVNNEQFF.